The 24 T cell receptor beta chains in this list originate from one sample, sequenced in a study of patients and donors after allogeneic stem cell transplantation. TCRdb fed the RT-PCR reads into MiXCR, producing one record per CDR3 protein. The sample carries some 150,000 distinct CDR3 sequences, about a third recorded once. Source material: blood, either unsorted or a sorted T cell fraction (not recorded which). These receptors all come from a human donor who was either an allogeneic HSCT recipient or a stem cell or donor lymphocyte infusion donor (not recorded which). It is not recorded whose cells these are; they may come from a transplant donor.

This rearrangement joins TRBV5-1 to TRBJ1-2; 8 nucleotides agree with TRBD1. This CDR3 is built from 15 residues. Losses at the gene ends were 3 bases for V and 6 bases for J; bases not matched to a gene: 10. Germline CDR1 is SGHRS and CDR2 is YFSETQ. CDR3 coding DNA: TGCGCCAGCAGCTCCCGTCAGGGGGCCTACAATGGCTACACCTTC. The encoded protein is CASSSRQGAYNGYTF.

The gene calls are TRBV24-1 and TRBJ2-1; 8 nucleotides match TRBD1. J was trimmed by 8 bases and V by 6 bases; bases with no gene match: 8. Germline CDR1 and CDR2: KGHDR and SFDVKD. The length of the CDR3 is 14 residues. The CDR3 sequence is CATSHPQGADEQFF. The DNA of the CDR3 is TGTGCCACCAGTCACCCCCAGGGGGCGGATGAGCAGTTCTTC.

Concerning this clonotype itself: Without the conserved terminal phenylalanine or tryptophan, this CDR3 likely stems from a read error. This chain uses TRBV7-3 with TRBJ1-5, with a possible D match to TRBD1 (6 bases). Trimming took 2 bases from V and 6 from J, leaving 14 bases between them. Germline lookup yields CDR1 SGHTA and CDR2 FQGTGA. This CDR3 contains 15 residues. CDR3 sequence: CASSLDGGVGQPQHL. CDR3 bases: TGTGCCAGCAGCTTAGACGGGGGCGTGGGTCAGCCCCAGCATTTG.

This chain joins TRBV12-3 or TRBV12-4 and TRBJ2-2; no clear D. The CDR3 loop spans 12 amino acids. The V end lost 6 bases, the J end lost 3 bases, and 5 bases lay between the germline ends. The chain's CDR3 is CASSQYTGELFF. CDR3 coding DNA: TGTGCCAGCAGCCAGTACACCGGGGAGCTGTTTTTT.

The genes are TRBV7-2 and TRBJ2-5, with 10 bases matching TRBD1. This CDR3 spans 15 amino acids. From germline, CDR1 is SGHTA and CDR2 FQGNSA. The V segment lost 5 bases and the J segment 5 bases; nucleotides outside the gene matches: 8. CDR3 sequence reads: CASSVQTGGLETQYF. The CDR3 bases are TGTGCCAGCAGCGTTCAGACAGGGGGCTTGGAGACCCAGTACTTC.

This clonotype was observed a handful of times. The chain combines TRBV20-1 with TRBJ1-2, with D perhaps TRBD1 (6 bases). The CDR3 loop spans 15 amino acids. V lost 3 bases to trimming and J lost 7 bases, with 21 bases between them. Germline loops: CDR1 DFQATT, CDR2 SNEGSKA (reference sequence). The CDR3 spells CSASHLRNRAGGYTF. CDR3 coding DNA: TGCAGTGCTAGCCACCTTCGGAACAGGGCGGGTGGCTACACCTTC.

The chain has TRBV9 and TRBJ2-3; 13 bases agree with TRBD2. Germline loops: CDR1 SGDLS, CDR2 YYNGEE. The CDR3 covers 21 residues. Trimming took 3 bases from V and 0 from J; bases not matched to a gene: 16. The CDR3 region is CASSDAIPGLAGTDSTDTQYF. The DNA of the CDR3 is TGTGCCAGCAGCGACGCCATCCCGGGACTAGCGGGGACCGATAGCACAGATACGCAGTATTTT.

This chain links TRBV11-2 with TRBJ2-2; D possibly uses TRBD1 or TRBD2 (5 bases each). Germline V gene sequence: CDR1 SGHAT, CDR2 FQNNGV. V lost 4 bases and J 2 bases, leaving 20 bases between the germline ends. The CDR3 is 18 residues long. The CDR3, as DNA: TGTGCCAGCAGCTCCGGGACGCATAAGGGCCCTAACACCGGGGAGCTGTTTTTT. Amino acid sequence: CASSSGTHKGPNTGELFF.

V gene TRBV7-9 combines with J gene TRBJ1-2; D not certain. The CDR3 extends over 15 amino acids. V lost 3 bases and J 3 bases, leaving 14 bases between the germline ends. Germline V gene lookup returns CDR1 SEHNR and CDR2 FQNEAQ (reference sequence). The CDR3 DNA follows: TGTGCCAGCAGCTTCTCCATGGAGTTTTACTATGGCTACACCTTC. Amino acids: CASSFSMEFYYGYTF.

The chain employs TRBV29-1 and TRBJ1-5; D not resolved. V lost 7 bases to trimming and J lost 0 bases, with 13 bases between them. Per germline, CDR1 SQVTM and CDR2 ANQGSEA. The CDR3 loop spans 14 amino acids. The CDR3 here is CSAALTVSNQPQHF. The CDR3 bases are TGCAGCGCCGCTCTCACGGTTAGCAATCAGCCCCAGCATTTT.

This clonotype showed up many times. DNA for the CDR3: TGTGCCAGCAGTGAACATGGACAGAACACTGAAGCTTTCTTT. It codes for CASSEHGQNTEAFF. The J gene is TRBJ1-1, the V gene TRBV25-1; the D gene is possibly TRBD1 (5 bases). V was clipped by 2 bases and J by 1 base, with 8 bases between them. CDR3 length: 14 residues. Germline CDR1 is MGHDK and CDR2 is SYGVNS.

This clonotype was detected only a few times. The chain couples TRBV7-9 to TRBJ1-6; TRBD1 might be the D (6 bases). Germline assignment: CDR1 SEHNR and CDR2 FQNEAQ (reference sequence). V lost 5 bases, J lost 0 bases, and 14 bases lay in between. The CDR3 spans 17 residues. CDR3 bases: TGTGCCAGCAGCCCCCGGGACACCCGCTCCTATAATTCACCCCTCCACTTT. It codes for CASSPRDTRSYNSPLHF.

In its sample, this clonotype was seen a few times. The chain uses TRBV3-1 and TRBJ1-2; tentatively, D is TRBD1 (5 bases). In germline, CDR1 is LGHDT, CDR2 YNNKEL (reference sequence). V lost 5 bases and J lost 2, with 9 bases in between. CDR3 length: 13 amino acids. The CDR3 loop is CASSLGTNYGYTF. CDR3 nucleotide sequence: TGTGCCAGCAGCTTAGGGACCAACTATGGCTACACCTTC.

This clonotype was observed a handful of times. The chain employs TRBV6-2 or TRBV6-3 and TRBJ1-6, with D unclear. V dropped 2 bases and J dropped 9 bases, with 14 bases sitting between them. CDR1 and CDR2 from the germline V gene are MNHEY and SVGEGT. CDR3 length: 15 amino acids. The DNA for the CDR3 is TGTGCCAGCAGTTACGGTCTGAGGGTCGGTTCACCCCTCCACTTT. Translated, it gives CASSYGLRVGSPLHF.

This chain links TRBV24-1 with TRBJ1-5; the D is unclear. The CDR3 consists of 17 residues. V lost 1 base and J lost 7, with 19 bases in between. Looked up from germline, CDR1 is KGHDR and CDR2 is SFDVKD. CDR3 protein: CATSDLGGQLKRQPQHF. The CDR3 bases are TGTGCCACCAGTGATTTAGGAGGGCAGCTCAAACGGCAGCCCCAGCATTTT.

The rearrangement links TRBV10-3 to TRBJ1-2, with D hard to call. This CDR3 spans 14 amino acids. From germline, CDR1 is ENHRY and CDR2 SYGVKD. V was trimmed by 0 bases and J by 1 base, leaving 6 bases between them. CDR3 nucleotides: TGTGCCATCAGTGAGTCGACCTTTAACTATGGCTACACCTTC. Encoded protein: CAISESTFNYGYTF.

The chain is built from TRBV12-3 or TRBV12-4 and TRBJ2-5; TRBD2 matches 7 bases. V lost 1 base, J lost 7 bases, and 6 bases stayed unmatched. The CDR3 is 14 amino acids. The CDR3 region is CASSLGLAGRTQYF. CDR3 bases: TGTGCCAGCAGTTTAGGACTAGCCGGGCGGACCCAGTACTTC.

A few counts support this clonotype. V is TRBV20-1 and J is TRBJ2-7, with TRBD2 as a possible D gene (5 bases). The CDR3 contains 14 residues. The germline gives CDR1 DFQATT, CDR2 SNEGSKA (reference sequence). The V end lost 0 bases, the J end lost 3 bases, and 12 bases lay between the germline ends. This CDR3 is CSARDRRAYYEQYF. In DNA, the CDR3 is TGCAGTGCTAGAGATAGGCGGGCCTACTACGAGCAGTACTTC.

Turning to this clonotype: A much more abundant neighbour one base away suggests this may be a read error. The CDR3 coding sequence is TGCAGCGCGGGGACAGGGAACACTGAAGCTTTCTTT. Residues: CSAGTGNTEAFF. The chain is built from TRBV29-1 and TRBJ1-1; TRBD1 agrees at 8 bases. CDR3 length equals 12 residues. CDR1 and CDR2 from the germline V gene are SQVTM and ANQGSEA. J gave up 1 base and V 7 bases, and 2 bases lay outside the gene matches. Complete variable domain (other parts from reference TRBV29-1 and TRBJ1-1): SAVISQKPSRDICQRGTSLTIQCQVDSQVTMMFWYRQQPGQSLTLIATANQGSEATYESGFVIDKFPISRPNLTFSTLTVSNMSPEDSSIYLCSAGTGNTEAFFGQGTRLTVV.

This clonotype was seen more than once but under ten times. The chain couples TRBV6-5 to TRBJ1-3; possibly TRBD1 for D (5 bases). The V gene lost 0 bases and the J gene lost 1 base, with 10 bases spanning the gap. There are 16 residues in the CDR3. Looked up from germline, CDR1 is MNHEY and CDR2 is SVGAGI. CDR3 sequence reads: CASSYSGSGSGNTIYF. The CDR3 DNA sequence: TGTGCCAGCAGTTACTCGGGTTCAGGGTCTGGAAACACCATATATTTT.

J is TRBJ1-1 and V is TRBV20-1; no clear D. Germline V lookup: CDR1 DFQATT, CDR2 SNEGSKA (reference sequence). This CDR3 contains 14 residues. Trimming took off 3 bases at V and 4 bases at J, with 15 bases between the two ends. CDR3 protein: CSASRPHRATEAFF. The CDR3 DNA is TGCAGTGCTAGCAGGCCCCATAGGGCCACTGAAGCTTTCTTT.

The gene calls are TRBV29-1 and TRBJ2-1, with TRBD1 matching 7 bases. The germline gives CDR1 SQVTM, CDR2 ANQGSEA. CDR3 size: 13 residues. Unmatched junction bases numbered 4, after V lost 4 bases and J lost 4 bases. CDR3 nucleotide sequence: TGCAGCGTTGCGGGACAGTCTTACAATGAGCAGTTCTTC. Translating it yields CSVAGQSYNEQFF.

The rearrangement joins TRBV15 to TRBJ2-5, with D unresolved. Germline values: CDR1 LNHNV, CDR2 YYDKDF (reference sequence). CDR3 length: 13 amino acids. V shed 1 base and J shed 2 bases, with 5 bases lying between them. The CDR3 loop is CATSRGSQETQYF. DNA for the CDR3: TGTGCCACCAGCAGAGGAAGTCAAGAGACCCAGTACTTC.

This chain links TRBV20-1 with TRBJ2-6; D not certain. V was trimmed by 5 bases and J by 0 bases, leaving 17 bases between them. CDR3 length: 17 residues. The germline V gene encodes CDR1 DFQATT and CDR2 SNEGSKA (reference sequence). The CDR3 DNA reads as TGCAGTGCTCTCGTGGAGCCTTTGGACTCTGGGGCCAACGTCCTGACTTTC. Protein: CSALVEPLDSGANVLTF.